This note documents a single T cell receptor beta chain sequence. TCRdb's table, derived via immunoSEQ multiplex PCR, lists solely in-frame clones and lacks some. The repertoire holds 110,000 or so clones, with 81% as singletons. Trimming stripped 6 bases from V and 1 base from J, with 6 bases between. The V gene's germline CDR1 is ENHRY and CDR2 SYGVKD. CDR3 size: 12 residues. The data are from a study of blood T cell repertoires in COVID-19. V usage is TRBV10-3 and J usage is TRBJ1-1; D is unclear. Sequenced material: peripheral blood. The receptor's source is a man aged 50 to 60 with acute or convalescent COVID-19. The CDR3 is CAISHKNTEAFF. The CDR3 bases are TGTGCCATCAGCCACAAGAACACTGAAGCTTTCTTT.